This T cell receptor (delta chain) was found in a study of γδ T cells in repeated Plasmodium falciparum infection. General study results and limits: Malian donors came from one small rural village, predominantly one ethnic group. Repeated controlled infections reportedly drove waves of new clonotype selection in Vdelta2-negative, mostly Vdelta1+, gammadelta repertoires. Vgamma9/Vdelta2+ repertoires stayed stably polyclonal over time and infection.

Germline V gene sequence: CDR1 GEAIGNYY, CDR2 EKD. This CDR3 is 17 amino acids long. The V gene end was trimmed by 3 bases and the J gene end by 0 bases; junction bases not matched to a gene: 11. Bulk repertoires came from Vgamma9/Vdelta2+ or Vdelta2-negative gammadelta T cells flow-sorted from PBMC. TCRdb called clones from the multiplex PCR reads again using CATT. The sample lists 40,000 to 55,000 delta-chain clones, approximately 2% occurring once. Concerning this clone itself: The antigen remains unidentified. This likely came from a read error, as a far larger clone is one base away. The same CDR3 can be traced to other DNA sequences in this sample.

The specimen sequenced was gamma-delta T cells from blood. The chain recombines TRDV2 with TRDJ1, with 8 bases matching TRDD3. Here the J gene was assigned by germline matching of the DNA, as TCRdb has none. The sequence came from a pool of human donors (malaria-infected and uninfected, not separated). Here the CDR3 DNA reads TGTGCCTGTGACCCGGTCGGTTTGGGGGATTACACCGATAAACTCATCTTT. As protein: CACDPVGLGDYTDKLIF.